The clone carrying this T cell receptor beta chain was found once. This sample is part of a study of shared clonotypes between healthy human individuals. CD8 cells regarded as naive lacked CD45RO, were positively chosen for CCR7, and omitted terminally differentiated effector memory CD45RA+ cells. Once extracted for a subset, genomic DNA was divided evenly among several immunoSEQ plates. Using immunoSEQ multiplex PCR, the repertoire was profiled, and TCRdb retains in-frame clones only, with some absent. The table has approximately 810,000 clones, 90% to 95% seen once. The sequence was obtained from a man aged 30 to 39 in good health. The sample was naive CD8+ T cells sorted from blood.

The CDR3 here is CASSFRDLTVRVEFF. The CDR3 region has the DNA TGTGCCAGCAGCTTCCGGGACCTGACGGTGCGGGTGGAGTTCTTC. This chain links TRBV5-6 with TRBJ2-1; D may match TRBD1 or TRBD2 (5 bases each). The CDR3 length is 15 residues. V lost 2 bases to trimming and J lost 14 bases, with 23 bases between them. CDR1 SGHDT and CDR2 YYEEEE come from the germline V gene.